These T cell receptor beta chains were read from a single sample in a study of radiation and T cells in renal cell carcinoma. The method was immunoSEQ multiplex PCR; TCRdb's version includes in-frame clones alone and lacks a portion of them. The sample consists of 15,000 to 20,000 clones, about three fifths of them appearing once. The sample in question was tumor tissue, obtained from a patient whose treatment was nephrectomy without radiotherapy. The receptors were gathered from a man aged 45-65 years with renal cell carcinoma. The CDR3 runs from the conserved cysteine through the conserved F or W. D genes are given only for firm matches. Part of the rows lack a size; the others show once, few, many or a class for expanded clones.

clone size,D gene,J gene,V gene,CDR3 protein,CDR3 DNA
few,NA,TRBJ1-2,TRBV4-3,CASSQNGPFYGYTF,TGCGCCAGCAGCCAAAACGGGCCTTTCTATGGCTACACCTTC
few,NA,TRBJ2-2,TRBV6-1,CASSDRAGELFF,TGTGCCAGCAGTGACAGGGCCGGGGAGCTGTTTTTT
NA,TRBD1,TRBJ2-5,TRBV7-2,CASSIGARGETQYF,TGTGCCAGCAGCATAGGGGCCAGGGGGGAGACCCAGTACTTC
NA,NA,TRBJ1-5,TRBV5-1,CASSPGWGRQPQHF,TGCGCCAGCAGCCCAGGGTGGGGACGGCAGCCCCAGCATTTT
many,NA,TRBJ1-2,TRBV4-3,CASSQGGLTRRGYTF,TGCGCCAGCAGCCAAGGGGGACTTACCAGGCGGGGCTACACCTTC
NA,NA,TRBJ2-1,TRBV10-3,CAISEAADNEQFF,TGTGCCATCAGTGAGGCAGCGGACAATGAGCAGTTCTTC
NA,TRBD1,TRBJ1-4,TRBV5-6,CASSLGRGLEKLFF,TGTGCCAGCAGCTTGGGCAGGGGGCTGGAAAAACTGTTTTTT
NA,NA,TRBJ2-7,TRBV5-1,CASSLILGASYEQYF,TGCGCCAGCAGCTTGATATTAGGGGCGTCCTACGAGCAGTACTTC
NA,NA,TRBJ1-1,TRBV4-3,CASSQDLGDEAFF,TGCGCCAGCAGCCAAGATTTGGGGGACGAAGCTTTCTTT
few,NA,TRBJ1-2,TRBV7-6,CASSPPGTYYGYTF,TGTGCCAGCAGCCCCCCAGGGACCTACTATGGCTACACCTTC
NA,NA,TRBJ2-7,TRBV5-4,CASSRSRGESGDF,TGTGCCAGCAGCCGCTCCCGAGGAGAAAGTGGGGACTTC
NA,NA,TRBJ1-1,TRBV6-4,CASSDPTGGLVPRPNTEAFF,TGTGCCAGCAGTGACCCGACAGGCGGACTAGTCCCCCGCCCGAACACTGAAGCTTTCTTT
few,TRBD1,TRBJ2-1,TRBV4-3,CASSQRGQGARNEQFF,TGCGCCAGCAGCCAACGAGGACAGGGGGCGCGAAATGAGCAGTTCTTC
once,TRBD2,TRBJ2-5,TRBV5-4,CASSPGLAIETQYF,TGTGCCAGCAGTCCGGGACTAGCGATAGAGACCCAGTACTTC
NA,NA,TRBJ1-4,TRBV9,CASSETFIGGKLFF,TGTGCCAGCAGCGAGACCTTCATAGGAGGAAAACTGTTTTTT
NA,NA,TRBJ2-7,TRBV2,CASSEAINRGLSYEQYF,TGTGCCAGCAGTGAAGCGATAAACAGGGGACTCTCCTACGAGCAGTACTTC
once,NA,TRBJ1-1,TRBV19,CASSIRQANTEAFF,TGTGCCAGTAGTATAAGGCAGGCGAACACTGAAGCTTTCTTT
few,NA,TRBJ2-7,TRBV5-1,CASSLSTGTTGDEQYF,TGCGCCAGCAGCTTGTCAACCGGGACGACCGGGGACGAGCAGTACTTC
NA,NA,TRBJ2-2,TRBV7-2,CASSLARGTGELFF,TGTGCCAGCAGCTTAGCGCGAGGGACCGGGGAGCTGTTTTTT
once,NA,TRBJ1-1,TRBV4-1,CASSQDSNSWSAFF,TGCGCCAGCAGCCAAGACTCTAATTCTTGGTCGGCTTTCTTT
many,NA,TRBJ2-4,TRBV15,CATSRELGLAKNIQYF,TGTGCCACCAGCAGAGAGCTGGGGTTAGCCAAAAACATTCAGTACTTC
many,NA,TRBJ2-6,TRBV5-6,CASSSGWAGANVLTF,TGTGCCAGCAGCTCAGGGTGGGCTGGGGCCAACGTCCTGACTTTC
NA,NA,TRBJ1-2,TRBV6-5,CASSYSGGYGYTF,TGTGCCAGCAGTTACTCGGGGGGCTATGGCTACACCTTC
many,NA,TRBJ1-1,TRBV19,CASSFTDSGTEAFF,TGTGCCAGTAGTTTTACAGATTCGGGGACTGAAGCTTTCTTT
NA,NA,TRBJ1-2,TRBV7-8,CASSIGTDYGYTF,TGTGCCAGCAGCATTGGGACGGATTATGGCTACACCTTC
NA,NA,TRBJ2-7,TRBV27,CASSLSRGGSYEQYF,TGTGCCAGCAGTTTATCTAGGGGGGGCTCCTACGAGCAGTACTTC
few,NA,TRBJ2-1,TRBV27,CASSSHDNNEQFF,TGTGCCAGCAGTTCTCACGACAACAATGAGCAGTTCTTC
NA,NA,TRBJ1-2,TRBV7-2,CASSSGHGTTGGYTF,TGTGCCAGCAGCTCAGGTCATGGGACGACCGGCGGCTACACCTTC
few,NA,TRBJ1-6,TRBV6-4,CASSDRGRSPLHF,TGTGCCAGCAGTGACAGGGGTAGGTCACCCCTCCACTTT
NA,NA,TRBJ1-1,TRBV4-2,CASSQEILRAGTEAFF,TGTGCCAGCAGCCAAGAAATTTTGAGGGCGGGTACTGAAGCTTTCTTT
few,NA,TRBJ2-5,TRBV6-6,CASSYPGETQYF,TGTGCCAGCAGTTACCCCGGGGAGACCCAGTACTTC
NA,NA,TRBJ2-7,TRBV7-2,CASSRIQIYEQYF,TGTGCCAGCAGCCGCATACAGATCTACGAGCAGTACTTC
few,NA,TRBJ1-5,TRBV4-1,CASSQDLGGYQPQHF,TGCGCCAGCAGCCAAGATCTGGGGGGATATCAGCCCCAGCATTTT
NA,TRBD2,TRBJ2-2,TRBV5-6,CASIGLAGGELFF,TGTGCCAGCATAGGACTAGCCGGCGGGGAGCTGTTTTTT
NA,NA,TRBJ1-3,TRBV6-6,CASHKDGNTIYF,TGTGCCAGCCACAAGGACGGAAACACCATATATTTT
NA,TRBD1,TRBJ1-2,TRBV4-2,CASSTGTGRNYGYTF,TGTGCCAGCAGCACCGGGACAGGGCGTAACTATGGCTACACCTTC
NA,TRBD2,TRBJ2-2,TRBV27,CASSPWAGENTGELFF,TGTGCCAGCAGTCCTTGGGCGGGGGAGAACACCGGGGAGCTGTTTTTT
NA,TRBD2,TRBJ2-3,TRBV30,CAWSPARPGTSGRPRTDTQYF,TGTGCCTGGAGTCCGGCGAGACCCGGGACTAGCGGGAGACCACGCACAGATACGCAGTATTTT
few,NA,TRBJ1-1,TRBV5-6,CASSTPGHTITSYTEAFF,TGTGCCAGCAGCACACCGGGACATACTATCACCTCCTACACTGAAGCTTTCTTT
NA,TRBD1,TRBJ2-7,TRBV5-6,CASSTAGGSYEQYF,TGTGCCAGCAGCACCGCAGGGGGATCCTACGAGCAGTACTTC
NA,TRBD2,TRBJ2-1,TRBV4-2,CASSLAGGGYNEQFF,TGTGCCAGCAGCCTAGCGGGCGGAGGTTACAATGAGCAGTTCTTC
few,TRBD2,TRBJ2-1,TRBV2,CAVRQRELDNEQFF,TGTGCCGTACGCCAGCGGGAGCTAGACAATGAGCAGTTCTTC
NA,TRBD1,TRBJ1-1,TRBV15,CATSRTYRDSEAFF,TGTGCCACCAGCAGAACCTACAGGGACAGTGAAGCTTTCTTT
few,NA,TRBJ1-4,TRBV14,CASSQPGASLFF,TGTGCCAGCAGCCAGCCGGGAGCATCACTGTTTTTT
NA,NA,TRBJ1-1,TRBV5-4,CASSLFRNTEAFF,TGTGCCAGCAGCTTATTCAGGAACACTGAAGCTTTCTTT
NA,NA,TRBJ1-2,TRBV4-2,CASSGLGGYTF,TGTGCCAGCAGCGGGCTCGGTGGCTACACCTTC
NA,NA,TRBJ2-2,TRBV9,CASSVALTGALTELTGELFF,TGTGCCAGCAGCGTAGCATTGACAGGAGCACTGACAGAGTTAACCGGGGAGCTGTTTTTT
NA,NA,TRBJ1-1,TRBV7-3,CASSLEQANTEAFF,TGTGCCAGCAGCTTAGAACAGGCGAACACTGAAGCTTTCTTT
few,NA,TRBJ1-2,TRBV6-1,CASSELPGWANYGYTF,TGTGCCAGCAGTGAACTTCCAGGGTGGGCCAACTATGGCTACACCTTC
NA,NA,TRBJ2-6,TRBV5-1,CASSPALGIGANVLTF,TGCGCCAGCAGCCCCGCCCTAGGTATTGGGGCCAACGTCCTGACTTTC
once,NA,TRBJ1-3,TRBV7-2,CASSLAGGNSGNTIYF,TGTGCCAGCAGCTTAGCGGGGGGAAACTCTGGAAACACCATATATTTT
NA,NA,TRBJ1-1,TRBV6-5,CASSYGGTEAFF,TGTGCCAGCAGTTACGGGGGCACTGAAGCTTTCTTT
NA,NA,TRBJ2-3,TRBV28,CASSMGTATDTQYF,TGTGCCAGCAGCATGGGAACAGCTACAGATACGCAGTATTTT
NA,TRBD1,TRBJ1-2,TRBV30,CASDRGGGYGYTF,TGTGCCTCCGACAGGGGTGGAGGCTATGGCTACACCTTC
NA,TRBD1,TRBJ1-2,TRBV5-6,CASSQGGSGYTF,TGTGCCAGCAGCCAGGGGGGTTCTGGCTACACCTTC
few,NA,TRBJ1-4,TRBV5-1,CASSWDRGEKLFF,TGCGCCAGCAGCTGGGACCGAGGTGAAAAACTGTTTTTT
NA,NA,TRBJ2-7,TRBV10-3,CAISESPGPYEQYF,TGTGCCATCAGTGAGTCTCCAGGACCCTACGAGCAGTACTTC
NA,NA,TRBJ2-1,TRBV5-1,CASSYTYNEQFF,TGCGCCAGCAGCTATACCTACAATGAGCAGTTCTTC
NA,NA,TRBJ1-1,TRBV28,CASSSRLGEAFF,TGTGCCAGCAGTTCCCGACTGGGTGAAGCTTTCTTT
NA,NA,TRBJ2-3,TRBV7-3,CASSLTSRETDTQYF,TGTGCCAGCAGCTTAACCTCCAGGGAGACAGATACGCAGTATTTT